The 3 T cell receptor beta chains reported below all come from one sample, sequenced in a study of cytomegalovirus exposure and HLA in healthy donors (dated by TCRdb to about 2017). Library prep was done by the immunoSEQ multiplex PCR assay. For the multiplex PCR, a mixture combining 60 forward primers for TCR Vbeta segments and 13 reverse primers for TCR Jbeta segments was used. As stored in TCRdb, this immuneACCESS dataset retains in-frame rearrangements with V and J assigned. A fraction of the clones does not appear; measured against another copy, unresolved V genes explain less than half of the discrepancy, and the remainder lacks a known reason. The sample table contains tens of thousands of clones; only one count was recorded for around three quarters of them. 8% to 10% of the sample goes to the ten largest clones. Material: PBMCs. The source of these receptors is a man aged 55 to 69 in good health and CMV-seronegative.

CDR3 bases: TGTGCCAGCAGCTTAGTTTCGGATTGGGGACAGGGCTACGAGCAGTACTTC. Translating gives CASSLVSDWGQGYEQYF. The chain carries TRBV13 and TRBJ2-7; 9 bases are a match to TRBD1. The CDR3 is made up of 17 amino acids. CDR1 and CDR2 from the germline V gene are PRHDT and FYEKMQ (reference sequence). The V gene end was trimmed by 1 base and the J gene end by 3 bases; junction bases not matched to a gene: 10.

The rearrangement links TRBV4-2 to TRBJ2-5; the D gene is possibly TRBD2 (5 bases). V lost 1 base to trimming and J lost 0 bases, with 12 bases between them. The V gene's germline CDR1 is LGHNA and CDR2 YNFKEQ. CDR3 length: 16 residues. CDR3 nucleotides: TGTGCCAGCAGCCAAGGAGAGCCGGGGTACCAAGAGACCCAGTACTTC. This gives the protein CASSQGEPGYQETQYF.

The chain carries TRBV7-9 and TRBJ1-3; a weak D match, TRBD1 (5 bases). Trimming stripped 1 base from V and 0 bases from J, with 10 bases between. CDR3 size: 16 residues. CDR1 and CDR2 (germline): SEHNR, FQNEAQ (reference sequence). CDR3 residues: CASSLGDSGSGNTIYF. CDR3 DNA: TGTGCCAGCAGCTTAGGGGACTCCGGCTCTGGAAACACCATATATTTT.